Listed here are 14 T cell receptor beta chains from one sample, sequenced in a study of blood T cell repertoires in COVID-19. The data were produced by immunoSEQ multiplex PCR, yet TCRdb's version contains in-frame clones alone and is incomplete. The sample comprises some 320,000 clones, around 85% of which are singletons, and roughly 7.8% rests with the top ten. Sequenced input: peripheral blood. These receptors were taken from a human donor in a cohort sampled during active COVID-19.

The chain couples TRBV7-2 to TRBJ1-1; TRBD1 aligns across 9 bases. CDR1 and CDR2 (germline): SGHTA, FQGNSA. The V gene end was trimmed by 0 bases and the J gene end by 1 base; junction bases not matched to a gene: 0. This CDR3 contains 15 residues. The CDR3 is CASSLADRGNTEAFF. CDR3 bases: TGTGCCAGCAGCTTAGCGGACAGGGGGAACACTGAAGCTTTCTTT.

CDR3 loop: CASSLVYGTEAFF. The CDR3 DNA reads as TGTGCCAGCAGCTTGGTTTACGGCACTGAAGCTTTCTTT. This chain uses TRBV5-6 with TRBJ1-1, with D unresolved. CDR1 is SGHDT, CDR2 YYEEEE, per germline. The germline V and J ends were trimmed by 0 bases and 4 bases, with 7 bases remaining between them. This CDR3 contains 13 residues.

Only one count was recorded for this clone. In DNA, the CDR3 is TGTGCCTGGAGTGTACAAAGAACCGGGACAGGCAATTCACCCCTCCACTTT. This encodes CAWSVQRTGTGNSPLHF. The chain employs TRBV30 and TRBJ1-6, with TRBD1 identical over 8 bases. Trimming took 0 bases from V and 7 from J; bases not matched to a gene: 11. This CDR3 spans 17 amino acids. Per the germline V gene, CDR1 is GTSNPN and CDR2 is SVGIG (reference sequence).

The V and J genes are TRBV9 and TRBJ2-7; 9 bases map to TRBD1. V was pared by 4 bases and J by 6 bases, with 11 bases of the junction left unmatched. The germline V gene has CDR1 SGDLS and CDR2 YYNGEE. This CDR3 is 15 amino acids long. CDR3 protein: CASSSGDRALFEQYF. The DNA of the CDR3 is TGTGCCAGCAGCTCTGGGGACAGGGCCTTGTTCGAGCAGTACTTC.

This rearrangement joins TRBV30 to TRBJ2-7, with a tentative D call TRBD1 (6 bases). This CDR3 region has 12 residues. Germline loops: CDR1 GTSNPN, CDR2 SVGIG (reference sequence). V lost 3 bases to trimming and J lost 3 bases, with 9 bases between them. The chain's CDR3 is CAWSRGFYEQYF. The CDR3 DNA reads as TGTGCCTGGAGCAGGGGATTCTACGAGCAGTACTTC.

The chain combines TRBV3-1 (or the pseudogene TRBV3-2) with TRBJ1-4; 7 nucleotides align to TRBD1. The CDR3 has 13 amino acids. The germline gives CDR1 LGHDT, CDR2 YNNKEL (reference sequence). The V segment lost 8 bases and the J segment 4 bases; nucleotides outside the gene matches: 4. The CDR3 DNA is TGTGCCAGCGGGGGACAGATTAATGAAAAACTGTTTTTT. Translation: CASGGQINEKLFF.

This clone was detected only once. The CDR3 coding sequence is TGTGCCAGCAGGGGACAAATCCCATATGGCTACACCTTC. Translating it yields CASRGQIPYGYTF. The chain is built from TRBV2 and TRBJ1-2; perhaps TRBD1 as D (6 bases). The CDR3 totals 13 residues. Germline V CDR1 and CDR2: SNHLY, FYNNEI. Trimming removed 6 bases at V and 5 bases at J, with 13 bases between.

This clone was observed a handful of times. The chain combines TRBV29-1 with TRBJ2-3, with a possible D match to TRBD1 (7 bases). The CDR3 spans 15 residues. CDR1 SQVTM and CDR2 ANQGSEA come from the germline V gene. Deletions cut 7 bases from V and 3 bases from J, with 20 bases between. The CDR3 sequence is CSETATQGGTDTQYF. CDR3 nucleotide sequence: TGCAGCGAGACCGCGACCCAGGGGGGAACAGATACGCAGTATTTT.

The chain is built from TRBV7-6 and TRBJ2-7, with D perhaps TRBD1 (5 bases). V lost 1 base, J lost 0 bases, and 13 bases lay in between. This CDR3 is built from 16 residues. The germline V gene has CDR1 SGHVS and CDR2 FNYEAQ. This CDR3 is CASSLVGAGFSYEQYF. The CDR3 DNA reads TGTGCCAGCAGCTTAGTTGGGGCAGGATTCTCCTACGAGCAGTACTTC.

The chain recombines TRBV5-6 with TRBJ2-7, with a weak D call TRBD1 (6 bases). The CDR3 consists of 13 residues. Trimming removed 4 bases from V and 3 bases from J, with 11 bases in between. The germline V gene has CDR1 SGHDT and CDR2 YYEEEE. The CDR3 protein is CASSPTGIYEQYF. The CDR3 DNA follows: TGTGCCAGCAGCCCGACAGGTATCTACGAGCAGTACTTC. Full variable domain (missing parts from reference TRBV5-6 and TRBJ2-7): DAGVTQSPTHLIKTRGQQVTLRCSPKSGHDTVSWYQQALGQGPQFIFQYYEEEERQRGNFPDRFSGHQFPNYSSELNVNALLLGDSALYLCASSPTGIYEQYFGPGTRLTVT.

CDR3 sequence (DNA): TGCGCCAGCAGCAGAACTCCGGGACAGAGACGACTGAACACTGAAGCTTTCTTT. It translates to CASSRTPGQRRLNTEAFF. The chain uses TRBV5-1 and TRBJ1-1, with 7 bases matching TRBD1. The CDR3 loop spans 18 amino acids. Per the germline V gene, CDR1 is SGHRS and CDR2 is YFSETQ. V dropped 4 bases and J dropped 0; count of bases not matched to a gene: 15.

The chain links TRBV24-1 to TRBJ2-7; D is uncertain. The CDR3 has 16 amino acids. The V end was cut by 0 bases, the J end by 1 base, with 12 bases between. Per germline, CDR1 KGHDR and CDR2 SFDVKD. The CDR3 region has the DNA TGTGCCACCAGTGATTTGCTAGGAGTTAGTTCCTACGAGCAGTACTTC. Protein product: CATSDLLGVSSYEQYF.

This clone was detected a few times. The V call is TRBV5-1, the J call TRBJ2-5; 10 bases agree with TRBD1. Germline loops: CDR1 SGHRS, CDR2 YFSETQ. Unmatched junction bases numbered 4, after V lost 0 bases and J lost 5 bases. The CDR3 totals 15 residues. CDR3 in amino acids: CASSLGQGAMETQYF. The CDR3 DNA is TGCGCCAGCAGCTTGGGACAGGGGGCGATGGAGACCCAGTACTTC. The entire variable domain, with the rest obtained from reference TRBV5-1 and TRBJ2-5, is as follows: KAGVTQTPRYLIKTRGQQVTLSCSPISGHRSVSWYQQTPGQGLQFLFEYFSETQRNKGNFPGRFSGRQFSNSRSEMNVSTLELGDSALYLCASSLGQGAMETQYFGPGTRLLVL.

The chain joins TRBV7-8 to TRBJ2-7; D ambiguous. Germline V gene data show CDR1 as SGHVS and CDR2 as FQNEAQ. The CDR3 loop spans 12 amino acids. V lost 4 bases and J lost 6, with 10 bases in between. CDR3 sequence: CASSSDISEQYF. The CDR3 coding sequence is TGTGCCAGCAGCTCTGACATTTCCGAGCAGTACTTC.